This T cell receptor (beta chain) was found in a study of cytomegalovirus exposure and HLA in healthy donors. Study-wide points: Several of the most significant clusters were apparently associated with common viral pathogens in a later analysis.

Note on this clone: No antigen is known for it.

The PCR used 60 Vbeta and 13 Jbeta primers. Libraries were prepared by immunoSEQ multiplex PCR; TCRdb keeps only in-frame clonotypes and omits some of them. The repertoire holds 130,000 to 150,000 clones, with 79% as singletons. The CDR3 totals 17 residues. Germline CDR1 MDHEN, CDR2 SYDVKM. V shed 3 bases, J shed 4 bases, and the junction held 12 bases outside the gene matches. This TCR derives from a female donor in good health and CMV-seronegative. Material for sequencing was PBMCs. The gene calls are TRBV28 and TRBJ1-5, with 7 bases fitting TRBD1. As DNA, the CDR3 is TGTGCCAGCAGTTTCGACGAAAGGGGGCGAGGAAATCAGCCCCAGCATTTT. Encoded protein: CASSFDERGRGNQPQHF.